Each of the 31 T cell receptor beta chains below was sequenced from the same sample in a study of T cells in Graves' hyperthyroidism and ophthalmopathy. Amplified TCR beta CDR3 regions derived from RNA transcripts. Researchers ran a first-round RT-PCR on the TCR CDR3 using the HTBI primer set. TCRdb fed the multiplex PCR reads into MiXCR, producing one record per CDR3 protein. The repertoire includes 450,000 to 700,000 distinct CDR3 sequences, under 60% of them detected once, and 15% to 20% sits in the top ten. Material: peripheral blood or thyroid tissue (not recorded which). The receptors stem from an adult woman with Graves' disease, either hyperthyroidism or ophthalmopathy (not recorded which).

This clonotype was seen a few times. This chain joins TRBV7-6 and TRBJ2-3; the D gene is possibly TRBD2 (6 bases). Trimming pared 3 bases from V and 0 bases from J, leaving 10 bases between. The germline V gene encodes CDR1 SGHVS and CDR2 FNYEAQ. The CDR3 loop spans 15 amino acids. This chain's CDR3 is CASSFSGTSTDTQYF. The CDR3 nucleotides read TGTGCCAGCAGCTTTAGCGGAACTAGCACAGATACGCAGTATTTT.

The chain links TRBV10-2 to TRBJ1-5; tentative D call: TRBD1 (5 bases). The CDR3 length is 15 residues. In germline, CDR1 is WSHSY, CDR2 SAAADI. With 3 bases removed from V and 4 bases from J, the gap between germline ends came to 13 bases. The CDR3: CASSDLGQVNQPQHF. The CDR3 DNA sequence: TGCGCCAGCAGTGATTTGGGGCAGGTAAATCAGCCCCAGCATTTT.

The chain couples TRBV15 to TRBJ2-5; TRBD1 matches 11 bases. The trim removed 0 bases at V and 9 bases at J, leaving 6 bases unmatched. CDR3 size: 15 residues. From germline, CDR1 is LNHNV and CDR2 YYDKDF (reference sequence). This CDR3 is CATSRDRTGGAAQYF. Written as DNA, the CDR3 is TGTGCCACCAGCAGAGACAGGACAGGGGGCGCGGCCCAGTACTTC.

As regards this clonotype: A much larger clone sits a single nucleotide away, making a read error possible. This chain uses TRBV5-1 with TRBJ2-7; D is unresolved. This CDR3 has 13 amino acids. V was cut by 4 bases and J by 8 bases, with 16 bases left in between. CDR1 is SGHRS, CDR2 YFSETQ, per germline. The CDR3 reads CASSKDPSGKQYF. The CDR3 coding sequence is TGCGCCAGCAGCAAAGACCCCTCTGGCAAGCAGTACTTC.

This clonotype has at least ten counts. The genes are TRBV7-9 and TRBJ2-6; the D gene is possibly TRBD1 (5 bases). V gave up 3 bases and J gave up 4 bases, with 7 bases separating them. Germline V gene lookup returns CDR1 SEHNR and CDR2 FQNEAQ (reference sequence). The CDR3 consists of 14 residues. The CDR3 nucleotides read TGTGCCAGCAGCTTGCAGGGAGGGGCCAACGTCCTGACTTTC. Translated, it gives CASSLQGGANVLTF.

In its sample, this clonotype was seen many times. The chain carries TRBV7-8 and TRBJ2-7, with D possibly matching TRBD1 (6 bases). Deletions cut 4 bases from V and 2 bases from J, with 12 bases between. This CDR3 is 14 amino acids long. The germline V gene has CDR1 SGHVS and CDR2 FQNEAQ. DNA for the CDR3: TGTGCCAGCAGCTCGGTCCAGGGGACCTACGAGCAGTACTTC. It specifies CASSSVQGTYEQYF. The full variable domain, its missing parts supplied by reference TRBV7-8 and TRBJ2-7, is GAGVSQSPRYKVAKRGQDVALRCDPISGHVSLFWYQQALGQGPEFLTYFQNEAQLDKSGLPSDRFFAERPEGSVSTLKIQRTQQEDSAVYLCASSSVQGTYEQYFGPGTRLTVT.

This chain joins TRBV4-1 and TRBJ1-4; D gene unclear. The V gene's germline CDR1 is MGHRA and CDR2 YSYEKL. The CDR3 covers 14 residues. V gave up 0 bases and J gave up 6 bases, with 8 bases separating them. The CDR3 here is CASSQDQWDEKLFF. Written as DNA, the CDR3 is TGCGCCAGCAGCCAAGATCAGTGGGATGAAAAACTGTTTTTT.

The chain is built from TRBV7-9 and TRBJ1-4, with TRBD1 matching 9 bases. CDR3 length equals 14 residues. V was clipped by 5 bases and J by 4 bases; unmatched bases: 2. Germline values: CDR1 SEHNR, CDR2 FQNEAQ (reference sequence). The CDR3 sequence is CASSMGQGNEKLFF. The CDR3 DNA follows: TGTGCCAGCAGCATGGGACAGGGTAATGAAAAACTGTTTTTT. The full variable domain, rest sourced from reference TRBV7-9 and TRBJ1-4, is DTGVSQNPRHKITKRGQNVTFRCDPISEHNRLYWYRQTLGQGPEFLTYFQNEAQLEKSRLLSDRFSAERPKGSFSTLEIQRTEQGDSAMYLCASSMGQGNEKLFFGSGTQLSVL.

This clonotype was found many times. The chain joins TRBV5-1 to TRBJ1-2, with D maybe TRBD1 (5 bases). The CDR3 spans 13 residues. Germline-derived CDR1 and CDR2 are SGHRS and YFSETQ. V dropped 4 bases and J dropped 6 bases, with 13 bases sitting between them. CDR3 nucleotide sequence: TGCGCCAGCAGCAAAGGACACTCTCATGGCTACACCTTC. Its protein is CASSKGHSHGYTF.

The table lists this clonotype with a count of one. One junction end disagrees with the germline gene, perhaps due to a read error. As DNA, the CDR3 is TGTGCCAGCGGTGAGGACCCTCAAGAGACCCAGTACTTC. This encodes CASGEDPQETQYF. V and J are TRBV6-1 and TRBJ2-5; D remains unclear. The V gene's germline CDR1 is MNHNS and CDR2 SASEGT. This CDR3 region has 13 residues.

Comments on this clonotype: Sequence at one end of the junction differs from germline and may be a read error. The V and J genes are TRBV2 and TRBJ2-7; 10 bases align to TRBD2. Germline CDR1 SNHLY, CDR2 FYNNEI. This CDR3 has 11 residues. The CDR3 DNA reads as TGTGCCAGCAGTCGCGCTAGCGGGAGCAGGTTC. It encodes CASSRASGSRF.

Ten or more counts support this clonotype. The V call is TRBV19, the J call TRBJ1-1; 7 nucleotides agree with TRBD1. The ends lost 4 bases at V and 3 bases at J; junction bases unmatched: 11. There are 16 residues in the CDR3. CDR1 and CDR2 from the germline V gene are LNHDA and SQIVND (reference sequence). CDR3 in DNA: TGTGCCAGTAGTACCACCCGACAGGGTCTGGACACTGAAGCTTTCTTT. Translating it yields CASSTTRQGLDTEAFF.

This chain joins TRBV5-1 and TRBJ1-6; unclear D gene. V lost 3 bases, J lost 9 bases, and 16 bases lay in between. Germline assignment: CDR1 SGHRS and CDR2 YFSETQ. CDR3 length: 15 amino acids. CDR3 residues: CASSSGSGLGSPLHF. The CDR3 DNA follows: TGCGCCAGCAGCTCGGGTAGTGGATTAGGTTCACCCCTCCACTTT.

This clonotype appeared many times. The genes are TRBV30 and TRBJ1-1, with 7 bases matching TRBD1. This CDR3 has 10 amino acids. CDR1 is GTSNPN, CDR2 SVGIG, per germline (reference sequence). With V trimmed by 8 bases and J by 11 bases, 8 bases remained unmatched. CDR3 nucleotide sequence: TGTGCCGGAACAGGGGCGGGTGCTTTCTTT. Its protein is CAGTGAGAFF.

This clonotype was picked up many times. The V gene is TRBV5-1, the J gene TRBJ1-3; D remains unclear. The CDR3 extends over 13 amino acids. Trimming removed 4 bases at V and 3 bases at J, with 8 bases between. Germline loops: CDR1 SGHRS, CDR2 YFSETQ. CDR3 nucleotides: TGCGCCAGCAGCGTCGACCTTGGAAACACCATATATTTT. Translated: CASSVDLGNTIYF.

This clonotype was picked up many times. This sequence joins TRBV15 and TRBJ2-2; D unclear. V gave up 5 bases and J gave up 6 bases, with 16 bases separating them. CDR3 size: 15 residues. Per the germline V gene, CDR1 is LNHNV and CDR2 is YYDKDF (reference sequence). Here the CDR3 reads CATSAHRFRAGELFF. In DNA form, the CDR3 reads TGTGCCACCAGCGCTCACAGATTTAGGGCCGGGGAGCTGTTTTTT.

V usage is TRBV2 and J usage is TRBJ1-5, with D unclear. The CDR3 runs 11 residues. Germline V gene lookup returns CDR1 SNHLY and CDR2 FYNNEI. V was trimmed by 8 bases and J by 11 bases, leaving 13 bases between them. The CDR3 region has the DNA TGTGCCAGCGGGAAACAAGAGACCCAGCATTTT. Amino acids: CASGKQETQHF.

This chain connects TRBV6-1 to TRBJ2-3; 8 nucleotides match TRBD1. The germline gives CDR1 MNHNS, CDR2 SASEGT. V gave up 4 bases and J gave up 4 bases; unmatched junction bases: 4. This CDR3 has 14 residues. The CDR3 coding sequence is TGTGCCAGCAGTGCGAACAGGGGGGCAGATACGCAGTATTTT. Its protein is CASSANRGADTQYF.

Worth noting for this clonotype: One end of the junction fails to match germline, which may point to a read error. The V and J genes are TRBV7-2 and TRBJ2-6; D assignment may be TRBD1 or TRBD2 (5 bases each). The CDR3 covers 13 residues. Germline V CDR1 and CDR2: SGHTA, FQGNSA. The CDR3: CASSLAGVNVLTF. CDR3 sequence (DNA): TGTGCCAGCAGCTTAGCGGGGGTCAACGTCCTGACTTTC. Full variable domain (remainder filled in from reference TRBV7-2 and TRBJ2-6): GAGVSQSPSNKVTEKGKDVELRCDPISGHTALYWYRQSLGQGLEFLIYFQGNSAPDKSGLPSDRFSAERTGGSVSTLTIQRTQQEDSAVYLCASSLAGVNVLTFGAGSRLTVL.

V and J are TRBV15 and TRBJ1-5; D is ambiguous. Germline-derived CDR1 and CDR2 are LNHNV and YYDKDF (reference sequence). Trimming took off 5 bases at V and 5 bases at J, with 16 bases between the two ends. This CDR3 region has 15 residues. The CDR3 sequence is CATSFGRKSDQPQHF. The CDR3 nucleotides read TGTGCCACCAGCTTCGGCCGAAAATCGGATCAGCCCCAGCATTTT.

The V call is TRBV7-9, the J call TRBJ1-6, with D unclear. The V gene's germline CDR1 is SEHNR and CDR2 FQNEAQ (reference sequence). Deletions cut 4 bases from V and 5 bases from J, with 12 bases between. CDR3 size: 15 residues. The CDR3 nucleotides are TGTGCCAGCAGCTCCACTAGCGGGGATAATTCACCCCTCCACTTT. Translating gives CASSSTSGDNSPLHF.

The chain links TRBV20-1 to TRBJ2-3; tentative D call: TRBD2 (5 bases). V gave up 5 bases and J gave up 0 bases, with 12 bases separating them. Germline values: CDR1 DFQATT, CDR2 SNEGSKA (reference sequence). CDR3 length equals 14 residues. The CDR3 spells CSAEGRASTDTQYF. The CDR3 DNA reads as TGCAGTGCTGAGGGTCGGGCTAGCACAGATACGCAGTATTTT.

V gene TRBV9 combines with J gene TRBJ2-5, with D possibly being TRBD1 or TRBD2 (5 bases each). V was clipped by 0 bases and J by 3 bases, with 15 bases between them. From germline, CDR1 is SGDLS and CDR2 YYNGEE. This CDR3 region has 16 residues. The CDR3 reads CASSVVGEPQEETQYF. The CDR3 DNA follows: TGTGCCAGCAGCGTAGTGGGGGAGCCTCAAGAAGAGACCCAGTACTTC.

V usage is TRBV24-1 and J usage is TRBJ1-5, with unresolved D. This CDR3 is 15 amino acids long. V lost 4 bases and J 1 base, leaving 10 bases between the germline ends. Looked up from germline, CDR1 is KGHDR and CDR2 is SFDVKD. The chain's CDR3 is CATSDPGPSNQPQHF. The CDR3 nucleotides are TGTGCCACCAGTGACCCCGGACCGAGCAATCAGCCCCAGCATTTT.

This clonotype was seen ten or more times. The chain combines TRBV13 with TRBJ2-7; D gene ambiguous. CDR3 length: 13 residues. V lost 4 bases and J 2 bases, leaving 9 bases between the germline ends. The germline gives CDR1 PRHDT, CDR2 FYEKMQ (reference sequence). In DNA form, the CDR3 reads TGTGCCAGCAGCTCCTCAGGACCCTACGAGCAGTACTTC. Amino acids: CASSSSGPYEQYF.

At least ten counts were recorded for this clonotype. This chain links TRBV20-1 with TRBJ2-5, with 7 bases that match TRBD2. The length of the CDR3 is 13 residues. V shed 2 bases and J 8 bases; nucleotides not matched to a gene: 8. Germline V gene data show CDR1 as DFQATT and CDR2 as SNEGSKA (reference sequence). DNA of the CDR3: TGCAGTGCTAGAAGCGGGACTCCCCTAACCCAGTACTTC. Amino acid sequence: CSARSGTPLTQYF.

This clonotype has at least ten counts. The J gene is TRBJ1-1, the V gene TRBV7-2; D is ambiguous. This CDR3 is 14 amino acids long. The germline V gene encodes CDR1 SGHTA and CDR2 FQGNSA. V lost 2 bases and J lost 0, with 7 bases in between. The CDR3 loop reads CASSLRVVNTEAFF. In DNA, the CDR3 is TGTGCCAGCAGCTTAAGGGTAGTGAACACTGAAGCTTTCTTT. The variable domain in full, with the rest retrieved from reference TRBV7-2 and TRBJ1-1, is GAGVSQSPSNKVTEKGKDVELRCDPISGHTALYWYRQSLGQGLEFLIYFQGNSAPDKSGLPSDRFSAERTGGSVSTLTIQRTQQEDSAVYLCASSLRVVNTEAFFGQGTRLTVV.

This clonotype was seen repeatedly, ten times or more. The J gene is TRBJ1-1, the V gene TRBV19, with 7 nucleotides matching TRBD1. V lost 5 bases and J lost 0; bases outside the gene matches: 6. The CDR3 extends over 15 amino acids. Germline-derived CDR1 and CDR2 are LNHDA and SQIVND (reference sequence). The CDR3 protein is CASSQGGNLNTEAFF. The DNA for the CDR3 is TGTGCCAGTAGTCAGGGGGGCAACTTGAACACTGAAGCTTTCTTT.

As concerns this clonotype: A much larger clonotype is one base distant, so this may be a read error. The genes are TRBV7-9 and TRBJ1-4; the D is unclear. Looked up from germline, CDR1 is SEHNR and CDR2 is FQNEAQ (reference sequence). This CDR3 is built from 15 residues. The ends were cut back, 5 bases at V and 10 bases at J, with 20 bases in the middle. The CDR3 is CASSIGGLPEGKLFF. The CDR3 coding sequence is TGTGCCAGCAGCATAGGCGGTCTCCCGGAGGGAAAACTGTTTTTT.

Only a few counts were recorded for this clonotype. The chain uses TRBV20-1 and TRBJ2-7; 14 bases fit TRBD2. The length of the CDR3 is 16 residues. The V and J ends lost 3 bases and 3 bases, in that order; junction bases with no gene match: 7. Looked up from germline, CDR1 is DFQATT and CDR2 is SNEGSKA (reference sequence). The CDR3 loop is CSASGTSGSADYEQYF. DNA of the CDR3: TGCAGTGCTAGCGGGACTAGCGGGAGCGCGGACTACGAGCAGTACTTC.

This clonotype was counted ten times or more. The V call is TRBV6-2 or TRBV6-3, the J call TRBJ2-5; TRBD2 agrees at 7 bases. Germline V CDR1 and CDR2: MNHEY, SVGEGT. This CDR3 comprises 14 residues. Losses at the gene ends were 4 bases for V and 5 bases for J; bases not matched to a gene: 7. CDR3 residues: CASSWTSKGETQYF. CDR3 in DNA: TGTGCCAGCAGTTGGACTAGTAAAGGGGAGACCCAGTACTTC.